This TCR beta chain originates from a study of cytomegalovirus exposure and HLA in healthy donors. The data were produced by immunoSEQ multiplex PCR, yet TCRdb's version contains in-frame clones alone and is incomplete. The repertoire consists of 200,000 or so clones, with more than 75% occurring once and the leading ten covering about 2%. Trimming removed 4 bases from V and 5 bases from J, with 4 bases in between. In germline, CDR1 is SGHRS, CDR2 YFSETQ. This CDR3 spans 11 amino acids. This sequence originates from a woman younger than 35 in good health and CMV-seropositive. The gene calls are TRBV5-1 and TRBJ2-1; D remains unclear. The material sequenced was PBMCs. The CDR3 region is CASSDNNEQFF. The CDR3 nucleotides read TGCGCCAGCAGCGACAACAATGAGCAGTTCTTC.